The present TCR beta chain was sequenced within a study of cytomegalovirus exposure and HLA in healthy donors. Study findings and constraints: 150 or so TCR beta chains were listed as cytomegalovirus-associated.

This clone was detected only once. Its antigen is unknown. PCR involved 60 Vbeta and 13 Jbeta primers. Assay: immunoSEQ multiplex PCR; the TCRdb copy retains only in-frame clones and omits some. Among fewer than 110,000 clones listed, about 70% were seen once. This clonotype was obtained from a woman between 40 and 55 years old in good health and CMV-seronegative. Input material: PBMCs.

CDR3 bases: TGTGCCAGCAGTTTGATTAGCCTAAGCACAGATACGCAGTATTTT. It translates to CASSLISLSTDTQYF. The chain combines TRBV28 with TRBJ2-3; D ambiguous. This CDR3 is 15 amino acids long. Trimming pared 3 bases from V and 0 bases from J, leaving 10 bases between. Germline V gene data show CDR1 as MDHEN and CDR2 as SYDVKM.